This T cell receptor (beta chain) was documented in a study of blood T cell repertoires in COVID-19. TCRdb's table, derived via immunoSEQ multiplex PCR, lists solely in-frame clones and lacks some. Among some 240,000 clones listed, roughly 79% were seen once. The sequence was collected from a woman of 80 years or more with COVID-19, enrolled during active disease. The specimen was peripheral blood.

The CDR3 loop is CASSGQGASVGGYTF. DNA of the CDR3: TGCGCCAGCAGTGGACAGGGGGCTTCCGTGGGTGGCTACACCTTC. The V gene is TRBV5-1, the J gene TRBJ1-2, with 11 bases matching TRBD1. V was clipped by 5 bases and J by 7 bases; unmatched bases: 10. Germline V gene lookup returns CDR1 SGHRS and CDR2 YFSETQ. This CDR3 region has 15 residues.